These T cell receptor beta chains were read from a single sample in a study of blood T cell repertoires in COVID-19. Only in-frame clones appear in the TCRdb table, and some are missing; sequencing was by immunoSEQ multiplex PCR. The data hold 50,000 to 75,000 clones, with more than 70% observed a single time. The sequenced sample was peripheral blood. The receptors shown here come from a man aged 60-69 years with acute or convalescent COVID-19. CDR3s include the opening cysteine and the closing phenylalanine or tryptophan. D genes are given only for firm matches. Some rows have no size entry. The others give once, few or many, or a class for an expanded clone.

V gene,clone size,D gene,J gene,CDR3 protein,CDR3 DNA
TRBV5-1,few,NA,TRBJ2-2,CASSLDHGELFF,TGCGCCAGCAGCTTGGATCACGGGGAGCTGTTTTTT
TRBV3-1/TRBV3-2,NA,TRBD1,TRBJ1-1,CASSQGTGGNTEAFF,TGTGCCAGCAGCCAAGGGACAGGTGGTAACACTGAAGCTTTCTTT
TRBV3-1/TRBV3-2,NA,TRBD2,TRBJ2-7,CASSQPGGTYEQYF,TGTGCCAGCAGCCAACCGGGGGGTACCTACGAGCAGTACTTC
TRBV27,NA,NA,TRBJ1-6,CASSLDSANSPLHF,TGTGCCAGCAGTTTGGACAGCGCTAATTCACCCCTCCACTTT
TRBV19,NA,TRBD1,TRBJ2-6,CASTRDRGDSGANVLTF,TGTGCCAGTACCCGGGACAGGGGAGACTCTGGGGCCAACGTCCTGACTTTC
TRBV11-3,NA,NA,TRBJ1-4,CASSLDRQDTTNEKLFF,TGTGCCAGCAGCTTAGATAGGCAGGACACAACTAATGAAAAACTGTTTTTT
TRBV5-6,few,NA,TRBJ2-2,CASSSIVGRAVEELFF,TGTGCCAGCAGTTCGATCGTTGGCAGGGCCGTAGAGGAGCTGTTTTTT
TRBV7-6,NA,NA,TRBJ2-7,CASSYRTDSYEQYF,TGTGCCAGCAGCTATCGGACAGATTCCTACGAGCAGTACTTC
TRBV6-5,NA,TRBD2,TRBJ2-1,CASKVGLAGGFEQFF,TGTGCCAGCAAGGTGGGACTAGCGGGGGGCTTTGAGCAGTTCTTC
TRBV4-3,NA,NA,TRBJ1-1,CASSPQWRNTEAFF,TGCGCCAGCAGCCCGCAATGGAGGAACACTGAAGCTTTCTTT
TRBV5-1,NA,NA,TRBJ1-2,CASSSQTGLANYGYTF,TGCGCCAGCAGTTCTCAGACGGGGTTAGCTAACTATGGCTACACCTTC
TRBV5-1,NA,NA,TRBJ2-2,CASSLVPAGELFF,TGCGCCAGCAGCTTGGTTCCCGCCGGGGAGCTGTTTTTT
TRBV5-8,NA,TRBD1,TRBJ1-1,CASRGTARTEAFF,TGTGCCAGCAGGGGGACAGCGAGGACTGAAGCTTTCTTT
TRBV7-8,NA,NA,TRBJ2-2,CASSLASLGSYTGELFF,TGTGCCAGCAGCTTAGCCTCGTTAGGGAGCTACACCGGGGAGCTGTTTTTT
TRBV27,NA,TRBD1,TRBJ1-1,CASSSSTGEVGTEAFF,TGTGCCAGCAGTTCAAGCACAGGGGAAGTCGGCACTGAAGCTTTCTTT
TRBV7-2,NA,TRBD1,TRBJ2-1,CASSLRQGAAYNEQFF,TGTGCCAGCAGCTTAAGACAGGGGGCAGCCTACAATGAGCAGTTCTTC
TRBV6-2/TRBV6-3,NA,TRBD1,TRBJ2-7,CASSDPMDRASSYEQYF,TGTGCCAGCAGTGACCCTATGGACAGGGCAAGCTCCTACGAGCAGTACTTC
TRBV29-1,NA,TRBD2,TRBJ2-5,CSVRTSAQQTQYF,TGCAGCGTTCGGACTAGCGCTCAACAGACCCAGTACTTC
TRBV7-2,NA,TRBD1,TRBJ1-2,CASSLGGQGNYGYTF,TGTGCCAGCAGCTTAGGGGGACAGGGGAACTATGGCTACACCTTC
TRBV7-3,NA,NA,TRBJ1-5,CASSRPRGIQPQHF,TGTGCCAGCAGCCGACCGAGGGGGATTCAGCCCCAGCATTTT